This TCR beta chain was observed in a study of blood T cell repertoires in COVID-19. In the study overall: The samples span acute and convalescent COVID-19 from the United States, Italy and Spain. Sample material is recorded as cDNA or gDNA derived from T cells, B-cell-depleted T cells, or PBMCs.

Sequencing used immunoSEQ multiplex PCR; TCRdb keeps in-frame clones, though not all of them. The sample carries about 170,000 clones, roughly 91% recorded once. In its sample, this clone was seen once. This TCR was sampled from a man aged 50 to 59 who had recovered from COVID-19. The sequenced sample consisted of peripheral blood.

The CDR3 DNA is TGTGCCAGCAGCTCGACCGGGACTAGCGGGACATCGGATACGCAGTATTTT. It codes for CASSSTGTSGTSDTQYF. J is TRBJ2-3 and V is TRBV7-9; TRBD2 agrees at 13 bases. V was pared by 4 bases and J by 6 bases, with 10 bases of the junction left unmatched. Per the germline V gene, CDR1 is SEHNR and CDR2 is FQNEAQ (reference sequence). The CDR3 sequence is 17 residues long.